The 17 T cell receptor beta chains in this list originate from one sample, sequenced in a study of cytomegalovirus exposure and HLA in healthy donors. PCR employed 60 Vbeta and 13 Jbeta primers. The assay was immunoSEQ multiplex PCR, and TCRdb's table has in-frame clones only and misses some. The repertoire holds under 200,000 clones, with around four fifths as singletons. The sample comprised PBMCs. These receptors all stem from a young man in good health and CMV-seronegative.

The rearrangement uses TRBV5-1 and TRBJ2-5; 9 bases are a match to TRBD1. V gave up 1 base and J gave up 4 bases; unmatched junction bases: 14. The CDR3 loop spans 18 amino acids. Germline loops: CDR1 SGHRS, CDR2 YFSETQ. Here the CDR3 reads CASSLKDRGIEGIETQYF. In nucleotides, the CDR3 is TGCGCCAGCAGCTTGAAGGACAGGGGAATCGAAGGGATAGAGACCCAGTACTTC.

This chain links TRBV27 with TRBJ2-5; D is unresolved. Germline V lookup: CDR1 MNHEY, CDR2 SMNVEV (reference sequence). The CDR3 covers 14 residues. Trimming took 6 bases from V and 0 from J, leaving 11 bases between them. The DNA of the CDR3 is TGTGCCAGCAGCCACCCCGCGTACCAAGAGACCCAGTACTTC. Its protein product is CASSHPAYQETQYF.

The rearrangement links TRBV29-1 to TRBJ2-1; D not certain. This CDR3 spans 12 amino acids. CDR1 and CDR2 from the germline V gene are SQVTM and ANQGSEA. V lost 4 bases, J lost 7 bases, and 11 bases lay in between. The CDR3 loop is CSVVLELNEQFF. The CDR3 DNA follows: TGCAGCGTTGTCCTGGAGCTAAATGAGCAGTTCTTC.

This rearrangement joins TRBV19 to TRBJ1-1; no firm D call. V was clipped by 5 bases and J by 0 bases, with 16 bases between them. From germline, CDR1 is LNHDA and CDR2 SQIVND (reference sequence). The CDR3 totals 16 residues. CDR3 loop: CASSALEYYMNTEAFF. As DNA, the CDR3 is TGTGCCAGTAGTGCCCTCGAATATTACATGAACACTGAAGCTTTCTTT.

A few counts support this clone. This chain links TRBV5-6 with TRBJ1-5; TRBD1 agrees at 10 bases. Germline CDR1 SGHDT, CDR2 YYEEEE. The CDR3 runs 15 residues. The trim removed 0 bases at V and 4 bases at J, leaving 1 base unmatched. The CDR3 loop reads CASSLEGQGNQPQHF. CDR3 coding DNA: TGTGCCAGCAGCTTGGAGGGACAGGGGAATCAGCCCCAGCATTTT.

V gene TRBV28 combines with J gene TRBJ1-2; the match to TRBD1 covers 7 bases. Germline V gene data show CDR1 as MDHEN and CDR2 as SYDVKM. This CDR3 region has 15 residues. The ends lost 2 bases at V and 3 bases at J; junction bases unmatched: 6. The CDR3 region is CASSLGVRGDYGYTF. DNA for the CDR3: TGTGCCAGCAGTTTAGGCGTCAGGGGGGACTATGGCTACACCTTC.

Only a few counts were recorded for this clone. V and J are TRBV30 and TRBJ2-5; the D gene is possibly TRBD1 (5 bases). Germline CDR1 reads GTSNPN; CDR2 reads SVGIG (reference sequence). Trimming left V 1 base short and J 6 bases short, with 9 bases between. This CDR3 contains 12 residues. CDR3 DNA sequence: TGTGCCTGGAGTGGGGGCTTGAAGACCCAGTACTTC. Translated, it gives CAWSGGLKTQYF.

V gene TRBV5-4 combines with J gene TRBJ2-5, with D perhaps matching TRBD1 (5 bases). V lost 4 bases to trimming and J lost 0 bases, with 10 bases between them. The CDR3 is 14 amino acids. Looked up from germline, CDR1 is SGHNT and CDR2 is YYREEE (reference sequence). In DNA form, the CDR3 reads TGTGCCAGCAGCGGGCAGGGATACCAAGAGACCCAGTACTTC. It encodes CASSGQGYQETQYF. The full variable domain, its missing parts supplied by reference TRBV5-4 and TRBJ2-5, is ETGVTQSPTHLIKTRGQQVTLRCSSQSGHNTVSWYQQALGQGPQFIFQYYREEENGRGNFPPRFSGLQFPNYSSELNVNALELDDSALYLCASSGQGYQETQYFGPGTRLLVL.

The chain employs TRBV27 and TRBJ2-7; D ambiguous. V lost 0 bases, J lost 3 bases, and 12 bases lay in between. The CDR3 sequence is 15 residues long. Germline-derived CDR1 and CDR2 are MNHEY and SMNVEV (reference sequence). DNA for the CDR3: TGTGCCAGCAGTTTATCCGGAGAGAGGATCTACGAGCAGTACTTC. Its protein product is CASSLSGERIYEQYF.

This clone was recorded only once. This sequence joins TRBV29-1 and TRBJ2-1; D might be TRBD1 (5 bases). From germline, CDR1 is SQVTM and CDR2 ANQGSEA. CDR3 size: 14 residues. Trimming shortened V by 3 bases and J by 4 bases, and 13 bases separated the two germline ends. The CDR3 coding sequence is TGCAGCGTTGACGCCCAGGGAATATACAATGAGCAGTTCTTC. This gives the protein CSVDAQGIYNEQFF.

This clone was recorded only once. The chain uses TRBV5-1 and TRBJ2-7, with TRBD2 identical over 13 bases. Per germline, CDR1 SGHRS and CDR2 YFSETQ. V shed 0 bases, J shed 3 bases, and the junction held 3 bases outside the gene matches. The CDR3 loop spans 16 amino acids. The CDR3 sequence: CASSLGGTSGNYEQYF. The CDR3 DNA reads TGCGCCAGCAGCTTGGGTGGGACTAGCGGGAACTACGAGCAGTACTTC.

J is TRBJ2-2 and V is TRBV2, with 7 positions matching TRBD1. This CDR3 has 14 amino acids. Germline loops: CDR1 SNHLY, CDR2 FYNNEI. J gave up 2 bases and V 8 bases, and 5 bases lay outside the gene matches. CDR3 residues: CASRAGGNTGELFF. In DNA, the CDR3 is TGTGCCAGCCGGGCAGGGGGAAACACCGGGGAGCTGTTTTTT.

The V call is TRBV9, the J call TRBJ1-1; the D gene is possibly TRBD1 (5 bases). The ends were cut back, 0 bases at V and 0 bases at J, with 12 bases in the middle. The CDR3 contains 16 residues. Germline V gene sequence: CDR1 SGDLS, CDR2 YYNGEE. In DNA form, the CDR3 reads TGTGCCAGCAGCGTAGATGACAGAGAGATGAACACTGAAGCTTTCTTT. Protein sequence: CASSVDDREMNTEAFF.

There are a few counts of this clone. The CDR3 bases are TGTGCCATCGGGAGGAGGGGGGCGGGTACTGAAGCTTTCTTT. It yields the protein CAIGRRGAGTEAFF. The rearrangement joins TRBV6-6 to TRBJ1-1, with D possibly matching TRBD1 (6 bases). Trimming took 10 bases from V and 5 from J, leaving 20 bases between them. The CDR3 is made up of 14 amino acids. Germline values: CDR1 MNHNY, CDR2 SVGAGI (reference sequence).

The V gene is TRBV19, the J gene TRBJ1-2; maybe TRBD1 (6 bases). CDR3 size: 12 residues. With 4 bases removed from V and 8 bases from J, the gap between germline ends came to 11 bases. Germline V gene sequence: CDR1 LNHDA, CDR2 SQIVND (reference sequence). The CDR3, as DNA: TGTGCCAGTAGTACAGGGGTCTCGGGCTACACCTTC. Amino acid sequence: CASSTGVSGYTF.

In regard to this clone: The junction departs from germline at one end; a sequencing error may be responsible. The V and J genes are TRBV19 and TRBJ2-5; the match to TRBD2 covers 9 bases. Germline values: CDR1 LNHDA, CDR2 SQIVND (reference sequence). This CDR3 has 15 residues. The CDR3 nucleotides are TGTGTCAGTAGTATTCGCGGGGGGGCCGCAGAGACCCAGTACTTC. This sequence encodes CVSSIRGGAAETQYF.

DNA of the CDR3: TGTGCCAGCAGTTACACGACAGGGGATAATTCACCCCTCCACTTT. This gives the protein CASSYTTGDNSPLHF. The chain employs TRBV6-5 and TRBJ1-6; 8 bases are a match to TRBD1. This CDR3 region has 15 residues. CDR1 is MNHEY and CDR2 is SVGAGI in the germline V gene. The J segment lost 5 bases and the V segment lost 2 bases, leaving 2 bases of the junction unmatched.